The clone carrying this T cell receptor (beta chain) has only one observation. As originally analysed: Quantification of nucleated cells was approximated via reference gene primer amplification. The protocol was immunoSEQ multiplex PCR, while the TCRdb copy is restricted to in-frame clones and leaves out a portion. D and trimming were read from the DNA, whereas the V and J calls and clone size are those reported in that table. The sample carries around 460,000 clones, about 90% recorded once. This sample was taken from a study of blood T cell repertoires in COVID-19. The Seattle site enrolled patients during active infection and followed them longitudinally. The germline CDR1 and CDR2 sequences are MGHRA and YSYEKL. CDR3 length: 13 amino acids. V dropped 2 bases and J dropped 3 bases, with 7 bases sitting between them.

This chain joins TRBV4-1 and TRBJ2-5; the D gene is possibly TRBD1 (6 bases). The sequence derives from a man younger than 35 with COVID-19, enrolled during active disease. Specimen: peripheral blood. CDR3 in amino acids: CASSQRTEETQYF. The CDR3 DNA follows: TGCGCCAGCAGCCAAAGGACAGAAGAGACCCAGTACTTC.